The T cell receptor (beta chain) described here comes from a study of beta chain features in type 1 diabetes. The single heparinised draw taken from each donor contained about 100 mL of blood on average. TCRB transcripts that were expressed got sequenced, as all of the isolated RNA had been reverse transcribed. Clones were sequenced by immunoSEQ multiplex PCR, and TCRdb holds only the in-frame ones, with some missing. The data hold roughly 300,000 clones, with roughly 8.8% observed a single time. Study observations and caveats: Using cDNA template may skew counts toward highly expressing activated cells. All four CD4+ subsets of Type 1 diabetes patients contained TCRB CDR3s that were moderately but significantly shorter. Among type 1 diabetes patients, VDJ junctions had fewer insertions and more deletions. Whether TCRB rearrangement is influenced by HLA type was left unresolved in this analysis.

This clone occurred a few times. The antigen is unknown. The clonotype comes from a man between 25 and 39 years old with type 1 diabetes. The source material was central memory CD4+ T cells from blood.

Here the CDR3 reads CASTRGGANVLTF. For the CDR3, the DNA is TGCGCCAGCACCAGAGGGGGGGCCAACGTCCTGACTTTC. The V and J genes are TRBV5-1 and TRBJ2-6, with D possibly matching TRBD2 (5 bases). The CDR3 is made up of 13 amino acids. Germline V gene lookup returns CDR1 SGHRS and CDR2 YFSETQ. V gave up 6 bases and J gave up 4 bases, with 8 bases separating them.